This T cell receptor (beta chain) is from a study of T cell changes during pregnancy in multiple sclerosis. This clone was picked up one time. Assay used: immunoSEQ multiplex PCR; TCRdb lists only in-frame clones, some missing. The sample carries 45,000 to 55,000 clones, 70% to 90% recorded once. Germline assignment: CDR1 MNHNS and CDR2 SASEGT. V lost 6 bases and J 0 bases, leaving 9 bases between the germline ends. The CDR3 sequence is 14 residues long. The receptor comes from a female donor with multiple sclerosis, enrolled in a pregnancy study. The V and J genes are TRBV6-1 and TRBJ1-3; D uncertain. The material was peripheral blood, obtained in the first trimester of pregnancy. The CDR3: CASRVQVSGNTIYF. The DNA of the CDR3 is TGTGCCAGCAGAGTCCAGGTCTCTGGAAACACCATATATTTT.